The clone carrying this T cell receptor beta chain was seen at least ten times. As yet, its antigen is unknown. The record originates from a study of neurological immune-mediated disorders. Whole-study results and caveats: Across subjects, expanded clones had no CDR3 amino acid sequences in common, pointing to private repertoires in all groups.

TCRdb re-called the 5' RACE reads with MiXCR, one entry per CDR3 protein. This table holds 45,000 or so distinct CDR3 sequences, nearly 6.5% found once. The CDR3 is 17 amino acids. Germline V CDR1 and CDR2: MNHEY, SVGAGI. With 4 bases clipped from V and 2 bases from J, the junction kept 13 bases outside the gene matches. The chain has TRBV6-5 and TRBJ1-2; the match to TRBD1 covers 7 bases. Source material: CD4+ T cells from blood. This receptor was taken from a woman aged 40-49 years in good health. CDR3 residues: CASSSQTGLGMNYGYTF. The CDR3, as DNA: TGTGCCAGCAGTTCTCAGACAGGGTTAGGGATGAACTATGGCTACACCTTC.